The clone carrying this T cell receptor beta chain showed up just a few times. What was amplified from RNA transcripts were TCR beta CDR3 regions. HTBI primers were the set used in a first-round RT-PCR of the TCR CDR3. TCRdb analysed the multiplex PCR reads with MiXCR anew, one entry per CDR3 protein. The table shows hundreds of thousands of distinct CDR3 sequences, with 11% to 15% occurring only once. The entry originates in a study of T cells in Graves' hyperthyroidism and ophthalmopathy. CDR1 is SGHDN, CDR2 FVKESK, per germline. The CDR3 contains 15 residues. Trimming at V came to 1 base and at J to 4 bases, leaving 6 bases not matched to a gene.

The sequenced material came from blood. The receptor comes from a woman aged 25 to 45 with Graves' hyperthyroidism. The chain uses TRBV14 and TRBJ2-5; 7 bases match TRBD2. DNA for the CDR3: TGTGCCAGCAGCCAAGGATGGTGGGAGGGAGAGACCCAGTACTTC. Its translation is CASSQGWWEGETQYF. Combining the CDR3 with reference TRBV14 and TRBJ2-5 gives the whole variable domain EAGVTQFPSHSVIEKGQTVTLRCDPISGHDNLYWYRRVMGKEIKFLLHFVKESKQDESGMPNNRFLAERTGGTYSTLKVQPAELEDSGVYFCASSQGWWEGETQYFGPGTRLLVL.